This T cell receptor beta chain is from a study of blood T cell repertoires in COVID-19 (dated by TCRdb to the early 2020s). Regarding the research as a whole: Collaborator samples came from the United States, Italy and Spain and covered acute and convalescent phases of COVID-19. The material from the prospective study consisted of cDNA or gDNA derived from T cells, B-cell-depleted T cells, or PBMCs. The dataset comprised deeply sampled blood TCRbeta repertoires from subjects exposed to, actively infected with, or recovered from COVID-19. A freely available public database, intended as a resource for researchers studying the immune response to SARS-CoV-2, is where the repertoires were released. Samples came from the ongoing ImmuneRACE study (first 160 participants) plus 1,254 subjects from 6 global collaborators. Sample metadata almost always included a de-identified subject ID, COVID-19 status, age in years and sex. Where HLA class I and class II types were available, the types were taken from metadata supplied by the sample provider, not from assay-based typing. Findings and caveats that apply to the study as a whole: Clinical and demographic metadata were provided uncurated, with the amount varying by source and participant.

Reading the germline V gene gives CDR1 SGHVS and CDR2 FQNEAQ. V ends up 1 base short and J 8 bases short, with an unmatched junction base count of 11. From the cysteine up to the phenylalanine, the CDR3 has a length of 17 residues. The CDR3 DNA has 51 bases and is translated from base 1. Collaborating institutions collected whole blood in K2EDTA tubes following their own protocols. For TCRbeta analysis, collaborators shipped samples as frozen whole blood, isolated PBMCs, or DNA extracted from either of those sample types. TCRbeta CDR3 regions were amplified from genomic DNA using the immunoSEQ Assay, a bias-controlled multiplex PCR. The paper's data handling went like this. Within the assay, amplification of reference gene primers was used to estimate how many nucleated cells each sample contained. Sequence reads were collapsed and filtered to measure the absolute abundance of every unique TCRbeta CDR3 rearrangement. For each sample, productive Simpson clonality was calculated as the square root of Simpson's diversity index across productive rearrangements. Entries here come from immuneACCESS through TCRdb and include only in-frame sequences with V and J called. Some clones fail to appear in such tables; in the studies checked, an unresolved V gene covers under half of the shortfall, and the cause of the remainder is unknown. From that table come the V and J calls and clone size; the DNA was used to work out D and trimming. Recorded for this sample are tens of thousands of clones; about 90% of them occurred a single time. The ten biggest clones cover 7.5% to 9% of the sample.

A word on this clone: The antigen it recognizes is unknown. No base qualities exist here, and no much larger clone lies one base off it.

The rearranged chain carries TRBV7-8 and TRBJ1-2, and TRBD1 aligns with 12 junction nucleotides. The sample taken for sequencing was peripheral blood. The receptor was derived from a human donor in a cohort sampled during active COVID-19. The nucleotide sequence is TGTGCCAGCAGCTTAGGGACGGGACAGGGGGCCTTTAGGGGCTACACCTTC. Its translation reads: CASSLGTGQGAFRGYTF. Joined to the reference TRBV7-8 and TRBJ1-2 proteins, this CDR3 gives the full variable domain: GAGVSQSPRYKVAKRGQDVALRCDPISGHVSLFWYQQALGQGPEFLTYFQNEAQLDKSGLPSDRFFAERPEGSVSTLKIQRTQQEDSAVYLCASSLGTGQGAFRGYTFGSGTRLTVV.